This T cell receptor (beta chain) appears in the sequencing data of a study of cytomegalovirus exposure and HLA in healthy donors (dated by TCRdb to the late 2010s). Describing the broader study: According to an earlier analysis of 587 of the donors, about 179 million T cells yielded roughly 110 million unique TCR beta sequences and around 280 Gb of sequence data. The study aimed to test whether signatures of past pathogen exposure could be identified by cataloging public T cell receptors. Among about 410 genotyped donors of the cohort, an average of about 240,000 unique TCR beta nucleotide sequences was sequenced per donor, of which about 19% were non-productive. An earlier analysis of fewer than 750 of the donors used high-throughput TCR beta sequencing to judge whether each TCR beta V gene segment behaved as functional or pseudogenic. Donor age, sex, ethnicity and CMV serostatus were collected together with the repertoire data. Among the roughly 400 genotyped donors, approximately 81% belonged to the genetic ancestry cluster associated with self-reported Caucasian donors. The T cell repertoires of 550 to 850 subjects were profiled by immunosequencing and related to cytomegalovirus serostatus. Genome-wide SNP genotypes for about 65% of the roughly 700 donors were used in a later genetic analysis, which treated that subset as a discovery cohort. Besides the first cohort of 666 subjects, a separate validation cohort made up of over 100 different subjects was used. Five DR-DQ haplotypes were handled as single units for association and clustering, since linkage in the cohort was strong. Roughly 300 gigabases of sequencing data and roughly 81 million unique TCR sequences made up an early release that covered nearly 650 HLA-typed donors. The study combined high-throughput TCR immunosequencing, statistical association of individual TCRs with disease status, and machine learning to predict cytomegalovirus infection status. Typing coverage varied by locus: roughly 629-630 donors for A, B, C, DRB1 and DQB1; approximately 500 for DQA1; approximately 570 for DPA1; approximately 450 for DPB1. HLA typing covered class I and class II loci at four-digit resolution. In the later analysis, no new phenotypic data were used to find candidate immune exposures; instead, reliance was placed on TCR beta sequences and their occurrence across donors. Every discovery cohort repertoire had been produced on one sequencing platform. A later analysis re-examined previously published TCR beta repertoires from about 670 donors and added high-resolution HLA genotyping to investigate patterns of TCR occurrence. Broader findings and caveats from the paper: V-gene and J-gene trimming of TCR beta chains was associated with a missense DCLRE1C variant in a later genetic analysis, and the association was replicated in an independent cohort. Because HLA typing was missing for some donors at each locus, association tests included only the typed subset. The presence/absence analyses assumed that sequencing depth was roughly uniform across donors, and that assumption may not be true. Because counts were too low, seventeen rarely observed V segments, including chromosome 9 orphons, were left out of the earlier analysis of roughly 600 of the donors. Immune exposure information for the cohort was limited to CMV serostatus. A further reported finding was that TCR beta sequences accurately predicted the HLA-A and HLA-B alleles for most subjects in the first cohort. Linkage disequilibrium might explain the correlated functional status among segregating V segments, but an unknown experimental factor could not be excluded. According to a later genetic analysis, donors in an Asian-associated ancestry cluster had fewer N-insertions in productive TCRs than the roughly 670-donor mean. Three of the identified cytomegalovirus-associated TCR beta chains were confirmed in vitro to be specific for cytomegalovirus antigens. The 87-base-pair reads could not distinguish some IMGT-functional V segments, including TRBV6-2 and TRBV6-3, so those segments were excluded. At a false discovery rate of 0.05, a later analysis linked approximately 18,000 TCR beta sequences to specific HLA alleles. A cluster of highly shared sequence variants was judged likely to represent a technical artifact of the sequencing pipeline. When HLA alleles, especially DR and DQ, strongly co-occurred, attributing TCR associations to individual alleles was difficult. The study listed 164 TCR beta chains as associated with cytomegalovirus. This cohort had only TCR beta chains sequenced, and the lack of alpha or paired-chain data limited which features could be detected. While some public TCRs were present in many individuals, most TCR sequences turned up only very rarely across donors. According to the authors, the approach could potentially be generalized to other disease states and immunological phenotypes. According to a later analysis, parvovirus B19, influenza, CMV and Epstein-Barr virus appeared linked to several top co-occurrence clusters. In a later analysis, the rate of TCR association differed among HLA loci, with DRB1 alleles having the most associated TCRs and HLA-C alleles having the fewest. Broadly in line with IMGT annotations, most TCR beta V segments showed up in productive rearrangements about 90% or about 30% of the time in an earlier analysis of under 700 of the donors. The classifier was reported to diagnose cytomegalovirus status with high specificity and sensitivity in both the original cohort and the validation cohort. According to a later analysis, most CMV-associated TCR beta chains appeared to be HLA-restricted, and the HLA associations seemed to be driven largely by CMV exposure. Compared with equally common non-associated chains, HLA-associated TCR beta chains in a later analysis were more clonally expanded and had lower generation probabilities.

The CDR3 holds 15 amino acids from the cysteine to the phenylalanine. Solely the CDR3 DNA is kept, with 45 bases framed from the first base. The V and J ends are trimmed by 0 bases and 6 bases, leaving 13 bases between them. The germline V gene supplies CDR1 SGHTA and CDR2 FQGNSA. This clone was found once. Its recognized antigen is unknown. Base qualities were left out, and no much larger clone turns up one base away. In total, roughly 670 healthy bone marrow donors made up the cohort. All cohort members were sampled while nominally healthy, although unrecorded immune exposures were likely present. The donor tested CMV seronegative, placing the donor among the approximately 400 seronegative members of the cohort. A peripheral blood sample was provided by each donor, and peripheral blood mononuclear cells were used for TCR beta sequencing. Genomic DNA was extracted from the blood cell samples with the Qiagen DNeasy Blood Extraction Kit.

Libraries came from the immunoSEQ multiplex PCR assay. For the multiplex PCR, a mixture combining 60 forward primers for TCR Vbeta segments and 13 reverse primers for TCR Jbeta segments was used. A multiplex PCR assay on genomic DNA amplified the CDR3 region of rearranged TCR beta genes. The Illumina HiSeq System was used to sequence the amplified TCR beta libraries as 87-base-pair reads. The authors' pipeline ran thus. Across the 600 to 700 repertoires, a later analysis counted tens of millions of unique TCR beta chains, roughly 11 million of which were shared by at least two donors. Raw reads were error-corrected and collapsed into unique sequences by a nearest-neighbor algorithm in which closely related sequences were merged to remove PCR and sequencing errors. Alignment of CDR3 sequences to IMGT reference sequences was used to assign V, D and J gene segments. For a sequence to be retained, a match of at least six nucleotides to both a V gene segment and a J gene segment was required. Rearrangements were classified as productive when the CDR3 lacked stop codons and remained in frame with V and J, and all other rearrangements were classified as non-productive. CDR3 was defined according to IMGT convention as the region running from the second conserved V-encoded cysteine to the conserved J-encoded phenylalanine. In an earlier analysis of more than 550 of the donors, sequences lacking an unambiguous match to a single V gene segment were excluded. An earlier analysis of roughly 590 of the donors called V segments functional above 56.7% productive rearrangements and segregating when the between-donor standard deviation exceeded 5%. To diagnose cytomegalovirus status from the catalog of TCR beta chain sequences, a statistical classification framework was built. V and J gene assignment, in a later analysis, came from comparing TCR nucleotide sequences with IMGT/GENE-DB human TR gene sequences. The TCRdist pipeline was used in a later analysis to assign CDR3 sequences and most-parsimonious VDJ recombination scenarios. In a later analysis, each TCR beta chain was defined by its CDR3 amino acid sequence together with its V-gene family, and reads lacking a unique V-gene family were excluded. As a way to deal with suspected cross-contamination and a sequencing artifact, a later analysis dropped over 550 nucleotide sequences that were highly shared and had low generation probability. For each public chain, a later analysis derived a clonal expansion index from normalized ranks of inferred template counts within each repertoire. In a later analysis, generation probabilities were computed with a VDJ recombination model fitted to out-of-frame rearrangements, and the resulting probabilities were checked against IGoR. In a later analysis, hypergeometric tests were used to score TCR-TCR, TCR-HLA and TCR-CMV co-occurrence, with a repertoire-size bias correction applied to TCR pairs. False discovery rates were estimated in a later analysis by permuting HLA or CMV assignments 20 times. In a later analysis, co-occurring TCRs were grouped using DBSCAN, with TCRdist sequence similarity added in when clustering inside HLA-allele-positive subsets. Co-occurrence clustering excluded repertoires with fewer than 30,000 or more than 120,000 public chains, plus five with anomalous nucleotide sharing. TCRdb re-hosts the immuneACCESS table, in-frame sequences only. Its copies lack some clones; in the studies checked, an unresolved V gene accounts for under half of them, and the cause for the rest is not known. V and J calls and clone size are given by that table; D and trimming were obtained from the DNA. Counted in this sample were some 60,000 clones; 75% to 85% of them appeared once. The ten largest clones capture over 3% of the sample.

Material: PBMCs. The TCR comes from a woman aged 40 to 50 in good health and CMV-seronegative. This chain joins TRBV7-2 to TRBJ2-3; there is no confident call for the D gene. The nucleotide sequence reads TGTGCCAGCAGCTTAGCGGCGCTAGGTCGGGATACGCAGTATTTT. It translates as CASSLAALGRDTQYF.